The 19 T cell receptor beta chains in this list originate from one sample, sequenced in a study of blood T cell repertoires in COVID-19. Data came from immunoSEQ multiplex PCR; TCRdb stores just in-frame clones and leaves some out. The sample shows roughly 280,000 clones, around 84% of them seen only once. Material: peripheral blood. The origin of the receptors is a man aged 60 to 75 with acute or convalescent COVID-19.

The sample holds one count of this clone. V is TRBV28 and J is TRBJ1-1; D is unresolved. Per germline, CDR1 MDHEN and CDR2 SYDVKM. CDR3 length: 14 residues. V was cut by 9 bases and J by 1 base, with 15 bases left in between. CDR3 sequence (DNA): TGTGCCAGTTCCTTGACAAATACGAACACTGAAGCTTTCTTT. Translation gives CASSLTNTNTEAFF.

This chain connects TRBV19 to TRBJ2-4; no definite D call. This CDR3 is 13 amino acids long. Germline V gene sequence: CDR1 LNHDA, CDR2 SQIVND (reference sequence). The V end was cut by 4 bases, the J end by 0 bases, with 4 bases between. The CDR3 sequence: CASSTVAKNIQYF. The CDR3 DNA is TGTGCCAGTAGTACCGTAGCCAAAAACATTCAGTACTTC.

The V and J genes are TRBV18 and TRBJ2-7, with 7 bases lining up with TRBD2. The CDR3 runs to 14 residues. With 2 bases clipped from V and 1 base from J, the junction kept 2 bases outside the gene matches. Germline CDR1 is KGHSH and CDR2 is LQKENI. The CDR3, as DNA: TGTGCCAGCTCACCAGCTAGCGGTTCCTACGAGCAGTACTTC. As protein: CASSPASGSYEQYF.

This chain joins TRBV11-2 and TRBJ2-4; tentative D call: TRBD1 (6 bases). The length of the CDR3 is 14 residues. Trimming removed 3 bases from V and 2 bases from J, with 8 bases in between. CDR1 and CDR2 from the germline V gene are SGHAT and FQNNGV. The CDR3 loop reads CASSLDRPKNIQYF. CDR3 DNA: TGTGCCAGCAGCTTGGACAGACCCAAAAACATTCAGTACTTC. Full variable domain (outside the CDR3, taken from reference TRBV11-2 and TRBJ2-4): EAGVAQSPRYKIIEKRQSVAFWCNPISGHATLYWYQQILGQGPKLLIQFQNNGVVDDSQLPKDRFSAERLKGVDSTLKIQPAKLEDSAVYLCASSLDRPKNIQYFGAGTRLSVL.

V usage is TRBV9 and J usage is TRBJ1-2; 10 bases match TRBD1. Germline V gene data show CDR1 as SGDLS and CDR2 as YYNGEE. The junction had 9 bases not matched to a gene; V was cut back by 0 bases and J by 7 bases. The CDR3 loop spans 16 amino acids. The CDR3 reads CASSVGWGDRGSGYTF. The DNA for the CDR3 is TGTGCCAGCAGCGTAGGCTGGGGGGACAGGGGTAGTGGCTACACCTTC.

Of note for this clone: A read error may account for a junction end that differs from germline. The rearrangement joins TRBV19 to TRBJ2-7; 12 bases match TRBD2. The germline CDR1 and CDR2 sequences are LNHDA and SQIVND (reference sequence). CDR3 length: 16 residues. CDR3 sequence (DNA): TGTGTCAGTAGTATGCTGGGGACTAGCGGGTTAATCGAGCAGTACTTC. Protein: CVSSMLGTSGLIEQYF.

This chain uses TRBV5-1 with TRBJ2-5; 11 bases are shared with TRBD2. The length of the CDR3 is 17 residues. Germline lookup yields CDR1 SGHRS and CDR2 YFSETQ. V lost 1 base to trimming and J lost 4 bases; unmatched junction nucleotides: 9. DNA of the CDR3: TGCGCCAGCAGCTTGCGTAGCGGGGGGGCCCGGGGAGAGACCCAGTACTTC. Translation gives CASSLRSGGARGETQYF.

This chain joins TRBV4-1 and TRBJ2-7; TRBD2 agrees at 7 bases. Germline V gene sequence: CDR1 MGHRA, CDR2 YSYEKL. CDR3 length: 13 residues. The V segment lost 4 bases and the J segment 5 bases; nucleotides outside the gene matches: 5. The CDR3 spells CASSRGTMDEQYF. The CDR3 DNA sequence: TGCGCCAGCAGCCGCGGGACTATGGACGAGCAGTACTTC.

V usage is TRBV7-9 and J usage is TRBJ1-4; no clear D. CDR3 length: 18 residues. Trimming stripped 1 base from V and 7 bases from J, with 22 bases between. Germline V gene sequence: CDR1 SEHNR, CDR2 FQNEAQ (reference sequence). The CDR3 DNA follows: TGTGCCAGCAGCTTAGTCGTGGCAGGCACCGCCCTCGGTGAAAAACTGTTTTTT. Translated, it gives CASSLVVAGTALGEKLFF. Full variable domain (outside the CDR3, taken from reference TRBV7-9 and TRBJ1-4): DTGVSQNPRHKITKRGQNVTFRCDPISEHNRLYWYRQTLGQGPEFLTYFQNEAQLEKSRLLSDRFSAERPKGSFSTLEIQRTEQGDSAMYLCASSLVVAGTALGEKLFFGSGTQLSVL.

This clone has a single count. The chain employs TRBV2 and TRBJ2-1; D possibly corresponds to TRBD1 (6 bases). Germline CDR1 reads SNHLY; CDR2 reads FYNNEI. With 1 base removed from V and 9 bases from J, the gap between germline ends came to 13 bases. The CDR3 spans 14 residues. The CDR3 DNA reads as TGTGCCAGCAGTGAAGGGGGGCGGGCGAGTGAGCAGTTCTTC. This translates into CASSEGGRASEQFF.

This chain's CDR3 is CASSGTPYNEQFF. CDR3 bases: TGTGCCAGCAGCGGCACCCCCTACAATGAGCAGTTCTTC. V and J are TRBV7-9 and TRBJ2-1; D not certain. V lost 5 bases to trimming and J lost 2 bases, with 7 bases between them. Germline V gene sequence: CDR1 SEHNR, CDR2 FQNEAQ (reference sequence). This CDR3 is built from 13 residues.

The chain joins TRBV15 to TRBJ1-4; weak D call: TRBD1 (5 bases). Germline CDR1 and CDR2: LNHNV and YYDKDF (reference sequence). CDR3 length: 16 amino acids. The V end was cut by 0 bases, the J end by 8 bases, with 16 bases between. For the CDR3, the DNA is TGTGCCACCAGCAGAGATCAAACAGGCCTTAGGGAAAAACTGTTTTTT. The encoded protein is CATSRDQTGLREKLFF. The full variable domain, rest sourced from reference TRBV15 and TRBJ1-4, is DAMVIQNPRYQVTQFGKPVTLSCSQTLNHNVMYWYQQKSSQAPKLLFHYYDKDFNNEADTPDNFQSRRPNTSFCFLDIRSPGLGDTAMYLCATSRDQTGLREKLFFGSGTQLSVL.

The V call is TRBV4-3, the J call TRBJ1-6, with D unresolved. V lost 6 bases, J lost 4 bases, and 16 bases lay in between. Per germline, CDR1 LGHNA and CDR2 YSLEER. The CDR3 consists of 16 residues. CDR3 loop: CASRGSLTLYNSPLHF. In nucleotides, the CDR3 is TGCGCCAGCAGGGGTTCACTAACCCTTTATAATTCACCCCTCCACTTT.

The chain is built from TRBV3-1 (or the pseudogene TRBV3-2) and TRBJ2-5; the match to TRBD1 covers 12 bases. V gave up 3 bases and J gave up 12 bases; unmatched junction bases: 8. The CDR3 spans 14 residues. Germline V gives CDR1 LGHDT, CDR2 YNNKEL (reference sequence). The CDR3 loop is CASSHGTGGPQKYF. The CDR3 region has the DNA TGTGCCAGCAGCCACGGGACAGGGGGCCCCCAAAAGTACTTC.

The chain is built from TRBV9 and TRBJ2-1; 9 bases line up with TRBD1. CDR3 length equals 16 residues. The ends lost 4 bases at V and 0 bases at J; junction bases unmatched: 5. Germline CDR1 and CDR2: SGDLS and YYNGEE. The CDR3 is CASSPRTGDSYNEQFF. CDR3 bases: TGTGCCAGCAGCCCTCGGACAGGGGACTCCTACAATGAGCAGTTCTTC.

Only a few counts were recorded for this clone. The rearrangement links TRBV9 to TRBJ2-1; TRBD2 matches 8 bases. Germline trimming cut 0 bases from V and 2 bases from J; bases unmatched to any gene: 4. This CDR3 is 16 amino acids long. Germline-derived CDR1 and CDR2 are SGDLS and YYNGEE. Here the CDR3 DNA reads TGTGCCAGCAGCGTAGACGGGAGGGGGACCTACAATGAGCAGTTCTTC. Amino acid sequence: CASSVDGRGTYNEQFF.

The chain combines TRBV4-1 with TRBJ1-4, with D hard to call. V was cut by 6 bases and J by 0 bases, with 14 bases left in between. The V gene's germline CDR1 is MGHRA and CDR2 YSYEKL. There are 16 residues in the CDR3. CDR3: CASRNLGGPTNEKLFF. The CDR3, as DNA: TGCGCCAGCAGGAATTTAGGAGGGCCAACTAATGAAAAACTGTTTTTT.

The rearrangement uses TRBV7-2 and TRBJ2-1; 8 positions match TRBD2. The CDR3 has 15 amino acids. V shed 0 bases, J shed 8 bases, and the junction held 6 bases outside the gene matches. Germline V CDR1 and CDR2: SGHTA, FQGNSA. The DNA for the CDR3 is TGTGCCAGCAGCTTAGCAGCTAGCGGGTGGGATGAGCAGTTCTTC. Its protein is CASSLAASGWDEQFF.

The chain has TRBV30 and TRBJ1-1; 10 bases map to TRBD1. Germline assignment: CDR1 GTSNPN and CDR2 SVGIG (reference sequence). CDR3 size: 13 residues. The ends lost 4 bases at V and 8 bases at J; junction bases unmatched: 7. The CDR3 DNA follows: TGTGCCTGGAACGCCGGACAGGGGGGAGAAGCTTTCTTT. Its translation is CAWNAGQGGEAFF.